A selection of T cell receptor beta chains follows, all from one sample in a study of cytomegalovirus exposure and HLA in healthy donors. Sequencing was performed with immunoSEQ multiplex PCR; in TCRdb, only in-frame clones are kept and a portion is missing. The sample holds 80,000 to 95,000 clones. The sequencing sample was made of PBMCs. The source is a man between 50 and 59 years old in good health and CMV-seropositive. The CDR3 runs from the conserved cysteine through the conserved F or W. Each record gives: J gene, V gene, D gene, CDR3 DNA, CDR3 protein. D genes are given only for firm matches.

j_gene: TRBJ1-3
v_gene: TRBV18
d_gene: TRBD1
CDR3nt: TGTGCCAGCTCCCCGAGGACAGGGACTGGAAACACCATATATTTT
CDR3aa: CASSPRTGTGNTIYF

j_gene: TRBJ2-7
v_gene: TRBV11-3
d_gene: .
CDR3nt: TGTGCCAGCAGCTTAGGGGGAGATCGGGAGCAGTACTTC
CDR3aa: CASSLGGDREQYF

j_gene: TRBJ1-1
v_gene: TRBV7-9
d_gene: TRBD1
CDR3nt: TGTGCCAGCAGCCCGACAGGGGAGAATGAAGCTTTCTTT
CDR3aa: CASSPTGENEAFF

j_gene: TRBJ2-7
v_gene: TRBV7-2
d_gene: TRBD2
CDR3nt: TGTGCCAGCAGCCCCGGGGGGTCCCCCTACGAGCAGTACTTC
CDR3aa: CASSPGGSPYEQYF

j_gene: TRBJ2-5
v_gene: TRBV27
d_gene: TRBD2
CDR3nt: TGTGCCAGCAGTACAGGACTAGCGGGAGTTTGGGGAGAAGAGACCCAGTACTTC
CDR3aa: CASSTGLAGVWGEETQYF

j_gene: TRBJ2-1
v_gene: TRBV4-3
d_gene: .
CDR3nt: TGCGCCAGCAGCCCTAGCGTTGGCTCCTACAATGAGCAGTTCTTC
CDR3aa: CASSPSVGSYNEQFF

j_gene: TRBJ1-5
v_gene: TRBV2
d_gene: TRBD1
CDR3nt: TGTGCCAGCAGCCCGGGACAGACCTATAGCAATCAGCCCCAGCATTTT
CDR3aa: CASSPGQTYSNQPQHF

j_gene: TRBJ1-6
v_gene: TRBV30
d_gene: .
CDR3nt: TGTGCCTGGAGTGTACTTCAGGGCAGAAATTCACCCCTCCACTTT
CDR3aa: CAWSVLQGRNSPLHF

j_gene: TRBJ1-6
v_gene: TRBV28
d_gene: .
CDR3nt: TGTGCCAGCACTCGGACACTCCTTAATTCACCCCTCCACTTT
CDR3aa: CASTRTLLNSPLHF

j_gene: TRBJ2-3
v_gene: TRBV19
d_gene: TRBD2
CDR3nt: TGTGCCAGTAGTGAAACGGGGGGAGCCGCAGATACGCAGTATTTT
CDR3aa: CASSETGGAADTQYF

j_gene: TRBJ1-1
v_gene: TRBV18
d_gene: .
CDR3nt: TGTGCCAGCTCACCAAACGGACAAACGAACACTGAAGCTTTCTTT
CDR3aa: CASSPNGQTNTEAFF

j_gene: TRBJ2-4
v_gene: TRBV5-4
d_gene: TRBD2
CDR3nt: TGTGCCAGCAGCTTCCGGACTAGCGGCAAAAACATTCAGTACTTC
CDR3aa: CASSFRTSGKNIQYF

j_gene: TRBJ2-7
v_gene: TRBV30
d_gene: TRBD2
CDR3nt: TGTGCCTGGAGTTTCGGGGAGGGCGCTCGGGGGCAGTACTTC
CDR3aa: CAWSFGEGARGQYF

j_gene: TRBJ2-1
v_gene: TRBV19
d_gene: .
CDR3nt: TGTGCCAGTAGTAGAGGGGCGGGGGCCTCCTACAATGAGCAGTTCTTC
CDR3aa: CASSRGAGASYNEQFF

j_gene: TRBJ1-2
v_gene: TRBV11-3
d_gene: .
CDR3nt: TGTGCCAGCAGCACTCGACAGGCCTATGGCTACACCTTC
CDR3aa: CASSTRQAYGYTF

j_gene: TRBJ1-2
v_gene: TRBV4-2
d_gene: .
CDR3nt: TGTGCCAGCAGCCATCCCAGACAGATAGATGGCTACACCTTC
CDR3aa: CASSHPRQIDGYTF

j_gene: TRBJ1-1
v_gene: TRBV30
d_gene: .
CDR3nt: TGTGCCTGGAGTGGGGTAGGGCTAGGAGGCACTGAAGCTTTCTTT
CDR3aa: CAWSGVGLGGTEAFF

j_gene: TRBJ2-1
v_gene: TRBV11-3
d_gene: TRBD2
CDR3nt: TGTGCCAGCAGAAAAACTAGCGATTACAATGAGCAGTTCTTC
CDR3aa: CASRKTSDYNEQFF

j_gene: TRBJ1-2
v_gene: TRBV9
d_gene: .
CDR3nt: TGTGCCAGCAGCGTAGACGGCAGGCCTACAGCTAACTATGGCTACACCTTC
CDR3aa: CASSVDGRPTANYGYTF

j_gene: TRBJ1-1
v_gene: TRBV9
d_gene: TRBD1
CDR3nt: TGTGCCAGCAGCCCCGAAGGGACGGGACAGGGGGCGCTTCGGGCTGAAGCTTTCTTT
CDR3aa: CASSPEGTGQGALRAEAFF

j_gene: TRBJ2-2
v_gene: TRBV7-8
d_gene: TRBD1
CDR3nt: TGTGCCAGCAGCTTAGGGACAGGGTCGGGCACCGGGGAGCTGTTTTTT
CDR3aa: CASSLGTGSGTGELFF

j_gene: TRBJ1-1
v_gene: TRBV30
d_gene: .
CDR3nt: TGTGCCTGGAGTCACAGGCGTGAAGCTTTCTTT
CDR3aa: CAWSHRREAFF

j_gene: TRBJ1-1
v_gene: TRBV13
d_gene: .
CDR3nt: TGTGCCAGCAGTACCACAGGGAGTGCTGAAGCTTTCTTT
CDR3aa: CASSTTGSAEAFF

j_gene: TRBJ2-6
v_gene: TRBV11-1
d_gene: TRBD1
CDR3nt: TGTGCCAGCAGCTCCACGACAGGGCTCTCTGGGGCCAACGTCCTGACTTTC
CDR3aa: CASSSTTGLSGANVLTF

j_gene: TRBJ1-1
v_gene: TRBV14
d_gene: .
CDR3nt: TGTGCCACCGCGAGGGCCCCGAACACTGAAGCTTTCTTT
CDR3aa: CATARAPNTEAFF

j_gene: TRBJ1-1
v_gene: TRBV27
d_gene: .
CDR3nt: TGTGCCAGCACTCTCTCGCAGGGAAGAACTGAAGCTTTCTTT
CDR3aa: CASTLSQGRTEAFF

j_gene: TRBJ2-1
v_gene: TRBV4-3
d_gene: TRBD2
CDR3nt: TGCGCCAGCAGCCAAGATATTAGCGGGAGAGGTAATGAGCAGTTCTTC
CDR3aa: CASSQDISGRGNEQFF

j_gene: TRBJ1-1
v_gene: TRBV19
d_gene: .
CDR3nt: TGTGCCAGTACCGTTCAGGGATGGGACACTGAAGCTTTCTTT
CDR3aa: CASTVQGWDTEAFF

j_gene: TRBJ2-7
v_gene: TRBV7-9
d_gene: TRBD1
CDR3nt: TGTGCCAGCAGCTCAGGGGGTTCTTTGGGCGAGCAGTACTTC
CDR3aa: CASSSGGSLGEQYF

j_gene: TRBJ1-2
v_gene: TRBV6-5
d_gene: TRBD1
CDR3nt: TGTGCCAGCAGTTACAAGGGACAGGCCTATGGCTACACCTTC
CDR3aa: CASSYKGQAYGYTF

j_gene: TRBJ2-7
v_gene: TRBV2
d_gene: .
CDR3nt: TGTGCCGGCTTAAGGGGGAGCTCCTACGAGCAGTACTTC
CDR3aa: CAGLRGSSYEQYF

j_gene: TRBJ2-1
v_gene: TRBV18
d_gene: TRBD2
CDR3nt: TGTGCCAGCTCACCACTAGCGGGGGAGATAAATGAGCAGTTCTTC
CDR3aa: CASSPLAGEINEQFF

j_gene: TRBJ1-3
v_gene: TRBV28
d_gene: .
CDR3nt: TGTGCCAGCAGTTTTCTCGGGTCTGGAAACACCATATATTTT
CDR3aa: CASSFLGSGNTIYF

j_gene: TRBJ1-1
v_gene: TRBV7-3
d_gene: .
CDR3nt: TGTGCCAGCAGCTTAACCGGGAACACTGAAGCTTTCTTT
CDR3aa: CASSLTGNTEAFF

j_gene: TRBJ1-5
v_gene: TRBV6-6
d_gene: .
CDR3nt: TGTGCCACCTGGGCCCTGAGCAGCAATCAGCCCCAGCATTTT
CDR3aa: CATWALSSNQPQHF

j_gene: TRBJ1-5
v_gene: TRBV18
d_gene: .
CDR3nt: TGTGCCAGCTCACCAAACAGGGCGGAATTTCAGCCCCAGCATTTT
CDR3aa: CASSPNRAEFQPQHF

j_gene: TRBJ2-7
v_gene: TRBV7-9
d_gene: .
CDR3nt: TGTGCCAGCAGCTTTGGTTCCAGGGCGTTGAGCTACGAGCAGTACTTC
CDR3aa: CASSFGSRALSYEQYF

j_gene: TRBJ2-1
v_gene: TRBV9
d_gene: TRBD2
CDR3nt: TGTGCCAGCAGCAAAGACCCGGCGGGGGGCAAAGAGCAGTTCTTC
CDR3aa: CASSKDPAGGKEQFF

j_gene: TRBJ1-3
v_gene: TRBV5-1
d_gene: .
CDR3nt: TGCGCCAGCAGCTTAGGTGACGGGAACTCTGGAAACACCATATATTTT
CDR3aa: CASSLGDGNSGNTIYF

j_gene: TRBJ2-7
v_gene: TRBV6-5
d_gene: TRBD2
CDR3nt: TGTGCCAGCGCGGGGGGTGGAGGCGAGCAGTACTTC
CDR3aa: CASAGGGGEQYF